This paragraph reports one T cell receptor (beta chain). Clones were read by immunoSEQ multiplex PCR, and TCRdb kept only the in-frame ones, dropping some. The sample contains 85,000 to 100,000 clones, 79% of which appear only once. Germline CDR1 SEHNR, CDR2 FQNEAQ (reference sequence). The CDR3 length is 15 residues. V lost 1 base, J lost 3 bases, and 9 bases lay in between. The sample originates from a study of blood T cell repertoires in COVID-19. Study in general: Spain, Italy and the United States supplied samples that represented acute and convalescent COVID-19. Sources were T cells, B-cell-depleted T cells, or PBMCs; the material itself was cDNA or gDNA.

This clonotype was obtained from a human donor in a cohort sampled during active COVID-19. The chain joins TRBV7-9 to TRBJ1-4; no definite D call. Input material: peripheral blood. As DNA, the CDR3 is TGTGCCAGCAGCTTAGGAGGGTGGCCTAATGAAAAACTGTTTTTT. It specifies CASSLGGWPNEKLFF.